This T cell receptor (beta chain) appears in the sequencing data of a study of shared clonotypes between healthy human individuals. General observations from the study: Sequencing depth was a factor that was expected to affect clonotype sharing among donors. The study drew on few donors, limiting represented genetic and exposure-history diversity.

Profiled with immunoSEQ multiplex PCR; TCRdb holds only in-frame clones, not every one. The sample shows hundreds of thousands of clones, about 79% of them seen only once. V lost 1 base and J lost 2; bases outside the gene matches: 4. Germline lookup yields CDR1 SGDLS and CDR2 YYNGEE. This CDR3 comprises 15 residues. Adults of Caucasian background living in Nashville, Tennessee made up all donors. Concerning this clone itself: Its matching antigen is unknown.

Specimen: PBMCs. The chain is built from TRBV9 and TRBJ2-3, with 7 positions matching TRBD2. The sequence came from a middle-aged woman in good health. Some clones in this sample may be carry-over from other donors' samples. Here the CDR3 DNA reads TGTGCCAGCAGCGTACAAGCGGGAATCACAGATACGCAGTATTTT. Its translation is CASSVQAGITDTQYF.